This TCR beta chain was profiled in a study of shared clonotypes between healthy human individuals. Findings of the study overall: A small donor pool kept down the genetic and exposure-history diversity that was represented. Several donors had 5% to 6.5% of their naive CD4 clonotypes in common.

Data came from immunoSEQ multiplex PCR; TCRdb stores just in-frame clones and leaves some out. The data hold 1,400,000 or so clones, with 98% observed a single time. Participating donors were healthy, HIV-negative adults free of recent acute infections or vaccinations. CD4+ cell separation produced CD45RA+ naive and CD45RA-negative memory subsets. Concerning this clone itself: Its antigen remains unidentified.

Germline lookup yields CDR1 SEHNR and CDR2 FQNEAQ (reference sequence). The CDR3 loop spans 15 amino acids. The V gene lost 3 bases and the J gene lost 2 bases, with 13 bases spanning the gap. The sequenced sample consisted of naive CD4+ T cells sorted from blood. Subset described: CD45RA+ positively selected. This sequence joins TRBV7-9 and TRBJ1-1, with no clear D. The clonotype originates from a man aged 25-45 years in good health. CDR3 nucleotides: TGTGCCAGCAGCTTCTATGACTCGAAAAACACTGAAGCTTTCTTT. This sequence encodes CASSFYDSKNTEAFF.